This T cell receptor (beta chain) was captured by sequencing in a study of cytomegalovirus exposure and HLA in healthy donors. Amplification used 60 Vbeta primers and 13 Jbeta primers. Produced via immunoSEQ multiplex PCR; TCRdb's table is partial and in-frame only. The repertoire consists of around 190,000 clones, with 65% to 85% occurring once and the leading ten covering about 1.5%. Germline loops: CDR1 MNHEY, CDR2 SMNVEV (reference sequence). This CDR3 has 15 residues. V was clipped by 3 bases and J by 6 bases; unmatched bases: 6. The chain uses TRBV27 and TRBJ1-5; 9 bases agree with TRBD1. The clonotype was recovered from a woman under 30 in good health and CMV-seronegative. Sequencing used PBMCs. CDR3: CASSFDGTGFQPQHF. CDR3 DNA: TGTGCCAGCAGTTTCGATGGGACAGGGTTTCAGCCCCAGCATTTT.